The text below deals with one T cell receptor (beta chain). Its antigen is not identified. Assay: immunoSEQ multiplex PCR; the TCRdb copy retains only in-frame clones and omits some. The sample has some 36,000 clones, roughly nine tenths seen once. V gave up 3 bases and J gave up 1 base; unmatched junction bases: 5. The CDR3 loop spans 15 amino acids. From germline, CDR1 is KGHSH and CDR2 LQKENI. This entry belongs to a study of T cell responses to AZD1222 COVID-19 vaccine. Overall study context: Second doses that came at about 4 or about 12 weeks were put together. Study observations and caveats: Reportedly, close to half of spike-specific TCRs are directed against unmutated variant regions. White British people made up most donors, females outnumbered males, and clonal diversity was possibly underestimated.

The sample consisted of peripheral blood, taken on day 0 of AZD1222 vaccination. This rearrangement joins TRBV18 to TRBJ1-1; 7 bases fit TRBD1. The sequence was collected from an adult in good health. Written as DNA, the CDR3 is TGTGCCAGCTCACCCGGACAGGTGGGGAACACTGAAGCTTTCTTT. This translates into CASSPGQVGNTEAFF. Filled out from reference TRBV18 and TRBJ1-1, the complete variable domain reads NAGVMQNPRHLVRRRGQEARLRCSPMKGHSHVYWYRQLPEEGLKFMVYLQKENIIDESGMPKERFSAEFPKEGPSILRIQQVVRGDSAAYFCASSPGQVGNTEAFFGQGTRLTVV.